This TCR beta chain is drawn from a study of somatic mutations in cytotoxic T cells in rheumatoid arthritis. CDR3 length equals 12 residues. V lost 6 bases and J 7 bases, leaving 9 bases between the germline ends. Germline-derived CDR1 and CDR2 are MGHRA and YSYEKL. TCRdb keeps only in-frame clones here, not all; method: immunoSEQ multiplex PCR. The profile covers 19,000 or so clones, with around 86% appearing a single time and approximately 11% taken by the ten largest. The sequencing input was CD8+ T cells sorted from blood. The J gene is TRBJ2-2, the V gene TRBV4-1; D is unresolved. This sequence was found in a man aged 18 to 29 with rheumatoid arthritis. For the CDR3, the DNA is TGCGCCAGCAGGATCCCAGGCGGGGAGCTGTTTTTT. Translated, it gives CASRIPGGELFF.